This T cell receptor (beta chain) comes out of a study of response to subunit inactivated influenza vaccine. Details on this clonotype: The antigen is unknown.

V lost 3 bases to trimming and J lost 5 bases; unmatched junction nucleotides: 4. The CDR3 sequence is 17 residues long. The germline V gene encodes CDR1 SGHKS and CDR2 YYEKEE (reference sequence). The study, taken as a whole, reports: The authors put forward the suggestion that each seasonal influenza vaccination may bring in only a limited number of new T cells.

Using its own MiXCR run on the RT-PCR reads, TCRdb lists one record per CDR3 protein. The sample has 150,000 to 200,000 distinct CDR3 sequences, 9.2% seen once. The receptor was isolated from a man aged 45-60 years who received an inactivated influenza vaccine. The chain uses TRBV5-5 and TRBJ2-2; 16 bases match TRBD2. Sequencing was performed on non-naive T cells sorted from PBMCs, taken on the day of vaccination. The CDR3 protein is CASSSGLAGGWTGELFF. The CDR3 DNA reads TGTGCCAGCAGCTCGGGACTAGCGGGAGGGTGGACCGGGGAGCTGTTTTTT.